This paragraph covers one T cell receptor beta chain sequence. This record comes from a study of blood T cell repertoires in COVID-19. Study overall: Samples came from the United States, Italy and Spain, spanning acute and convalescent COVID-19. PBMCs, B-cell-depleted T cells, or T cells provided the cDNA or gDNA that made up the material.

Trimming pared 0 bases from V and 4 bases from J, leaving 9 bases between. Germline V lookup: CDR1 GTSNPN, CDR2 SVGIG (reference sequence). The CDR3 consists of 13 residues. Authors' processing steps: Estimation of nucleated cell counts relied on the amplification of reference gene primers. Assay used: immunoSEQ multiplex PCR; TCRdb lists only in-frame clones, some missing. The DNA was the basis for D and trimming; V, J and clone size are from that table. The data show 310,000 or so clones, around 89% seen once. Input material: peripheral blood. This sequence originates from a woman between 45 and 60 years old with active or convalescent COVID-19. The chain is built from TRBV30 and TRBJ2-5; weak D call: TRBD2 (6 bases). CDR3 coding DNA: TGTGCCTGGAGTGTCGGGACTCCAGAGACCCAGTACTTC. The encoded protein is CAWSVGTPETQYF.